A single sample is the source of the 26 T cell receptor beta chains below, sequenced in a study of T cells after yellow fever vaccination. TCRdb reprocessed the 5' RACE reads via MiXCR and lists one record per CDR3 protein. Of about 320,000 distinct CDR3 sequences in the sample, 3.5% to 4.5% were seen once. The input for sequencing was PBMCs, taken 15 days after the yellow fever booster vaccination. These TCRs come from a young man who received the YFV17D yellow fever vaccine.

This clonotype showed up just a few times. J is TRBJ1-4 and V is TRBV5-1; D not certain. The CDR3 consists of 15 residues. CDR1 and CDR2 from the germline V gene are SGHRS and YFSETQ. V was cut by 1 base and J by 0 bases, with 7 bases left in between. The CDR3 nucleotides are TGCGCCAGCAGCTTGTTAACGTCAACTAATGAAAAACTGTTTTTT. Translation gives CASSLLTSTNEKLFF.

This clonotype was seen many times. CDR3 sequence (DNA): TGTGCCAGCAGTTACTTCCACGGGGGCATCTATGGCTACACCTTC. It yields the protein CASSYFHGGIYGYTF. This chain joins TRBV6-5 and TRBJ1-2; TRBD1 might be the D (6 bases). V shed 1 base and J shed 4 bases, with 13 bases lying between them. The CDR3 is 15 residues long. The V gene's germline CDR1 is MNHEY and CDR2 SVGAGI.

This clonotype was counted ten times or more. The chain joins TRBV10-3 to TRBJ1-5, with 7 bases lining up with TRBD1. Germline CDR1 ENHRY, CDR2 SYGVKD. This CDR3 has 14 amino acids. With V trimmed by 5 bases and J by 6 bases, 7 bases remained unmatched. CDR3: CAISRQGSSQPQHF. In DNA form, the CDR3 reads TGTGCCATCAGTCGACAGGGTTCGAGTCAGCCCCAGCATTTT.

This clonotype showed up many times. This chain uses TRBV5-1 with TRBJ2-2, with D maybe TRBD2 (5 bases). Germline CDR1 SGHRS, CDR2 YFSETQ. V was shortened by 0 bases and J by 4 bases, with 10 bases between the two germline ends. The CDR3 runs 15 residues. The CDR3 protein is CASSLEAGVTGELFF. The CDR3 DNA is TGCGCCAGCAGCTTGGAGGCCGGGGTCACCGGGGAGCTGTTTTTT.

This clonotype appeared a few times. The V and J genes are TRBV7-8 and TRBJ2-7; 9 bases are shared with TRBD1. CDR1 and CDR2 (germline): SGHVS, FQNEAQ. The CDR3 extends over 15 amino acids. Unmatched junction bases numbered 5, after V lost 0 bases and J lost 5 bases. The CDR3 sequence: CASSLAGQGLNEQYF. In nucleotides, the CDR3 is TGTGCCAGCAGCTTAGCGGGACAGGGTCTCAACGAGCAGTACTTC.

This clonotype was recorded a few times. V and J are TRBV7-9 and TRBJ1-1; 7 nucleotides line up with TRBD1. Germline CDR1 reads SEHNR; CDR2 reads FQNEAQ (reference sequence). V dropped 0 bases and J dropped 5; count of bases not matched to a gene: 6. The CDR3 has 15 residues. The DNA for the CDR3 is TGTGCCAGCAGCTTAGCGACAGGGAGGATGACTGAAGCTTTCTTT. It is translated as CASSLATGRMTEAFF.

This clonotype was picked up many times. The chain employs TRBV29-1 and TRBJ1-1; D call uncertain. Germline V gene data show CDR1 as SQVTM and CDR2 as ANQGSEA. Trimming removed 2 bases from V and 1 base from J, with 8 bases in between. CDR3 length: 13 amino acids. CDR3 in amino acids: CSVEKPENTEAFF. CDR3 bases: TGCAGCGTTGAAAAACCGGAGAACACTGAAGCTTTCTTT.

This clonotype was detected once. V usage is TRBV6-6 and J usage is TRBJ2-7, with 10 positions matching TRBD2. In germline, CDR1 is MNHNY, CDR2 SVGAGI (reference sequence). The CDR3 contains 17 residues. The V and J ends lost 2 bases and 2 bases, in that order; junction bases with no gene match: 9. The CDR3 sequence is CASSYEPSGGHTYEQYV. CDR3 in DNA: TGTGCCAGCAGTTACGAGCCTAGCGGGGGTCACACCTACGAGCAGTACGTC.

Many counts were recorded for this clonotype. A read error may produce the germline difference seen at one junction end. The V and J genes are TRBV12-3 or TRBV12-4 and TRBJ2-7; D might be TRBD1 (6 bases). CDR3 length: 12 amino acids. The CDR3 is CASTLQSGTPIF. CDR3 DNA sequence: TGTGCCAGCACTCTTCAATCCGGGACACCCATCTTC.

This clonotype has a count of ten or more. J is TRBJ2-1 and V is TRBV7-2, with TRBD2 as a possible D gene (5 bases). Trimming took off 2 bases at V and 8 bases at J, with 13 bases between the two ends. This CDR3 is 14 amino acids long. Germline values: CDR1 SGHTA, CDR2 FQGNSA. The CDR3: CASSLTGYIDEQFF. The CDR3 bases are TGTGCCAGCAGCTTAACGGGATACATCGATGAGCAGTTCTTC.

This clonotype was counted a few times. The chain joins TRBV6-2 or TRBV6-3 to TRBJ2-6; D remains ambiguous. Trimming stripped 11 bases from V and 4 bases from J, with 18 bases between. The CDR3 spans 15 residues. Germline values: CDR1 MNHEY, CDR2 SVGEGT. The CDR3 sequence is CAGSDGAWGANVLTF. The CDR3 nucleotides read TGTGCCGGATCCGACGGAGCCTGGGGGGCCAACGTCCTGACTTTC.

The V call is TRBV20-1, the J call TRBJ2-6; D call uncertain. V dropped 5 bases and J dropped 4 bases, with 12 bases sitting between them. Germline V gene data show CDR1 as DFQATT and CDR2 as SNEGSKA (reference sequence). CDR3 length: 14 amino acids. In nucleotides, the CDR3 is TGCAGTGCTGAAGTTCCGCGCGGGGCCAACGTCCTGACTTTC. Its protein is CSAEVPRGANVLTF.

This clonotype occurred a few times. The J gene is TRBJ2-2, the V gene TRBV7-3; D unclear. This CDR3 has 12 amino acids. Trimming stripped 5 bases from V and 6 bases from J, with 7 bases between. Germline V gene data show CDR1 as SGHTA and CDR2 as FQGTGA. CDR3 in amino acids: CASSLQPGELFF. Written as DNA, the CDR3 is TGTGCCAGCAGCCTACAACCCGGGGAGCTGTTTTTT.

The CDR3 sequence: CAISGAGQGASAFF. CDR3 bases: TGTGCCATCAGTGGGGCGGGACAGGGGGCGTCCGCTTTCTTT. The genes are TRBV10-3 and TRBJ1-1; 12 positions match TRBD1. J was trimmed by 11 bases and V by 4 bases; bases with no gene match: 8. Germline-derived CDR1 and CDR2 are ENHRY and SYGVKD. This CDR3 is built from 14 residues.

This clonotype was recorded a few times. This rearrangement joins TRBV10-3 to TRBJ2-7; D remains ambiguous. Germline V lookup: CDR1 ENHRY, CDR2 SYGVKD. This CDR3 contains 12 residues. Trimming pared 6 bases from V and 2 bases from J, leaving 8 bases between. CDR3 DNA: TGTGCCATCAGCAAAGGGCCCTACGAGCAGTACTTC. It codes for CAISKGPYEQYF.

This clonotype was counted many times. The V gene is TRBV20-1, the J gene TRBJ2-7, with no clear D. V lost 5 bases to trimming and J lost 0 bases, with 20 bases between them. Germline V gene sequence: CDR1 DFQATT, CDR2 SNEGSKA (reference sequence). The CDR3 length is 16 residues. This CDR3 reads CSAQPDPPSGSYEQYF. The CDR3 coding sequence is TGCAGTGCTCAACCTGACCCCCCTTCAGGCTCCTACGAGCAGTACTTC.

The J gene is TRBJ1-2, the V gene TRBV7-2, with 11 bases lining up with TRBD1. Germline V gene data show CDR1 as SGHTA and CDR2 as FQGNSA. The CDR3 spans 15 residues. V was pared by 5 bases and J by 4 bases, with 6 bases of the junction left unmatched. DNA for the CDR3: TGTGCCAGCAGCCCCGGAGGACAGGGGGCCTATGGCTACACCTTC. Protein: CASSPGGQGAYGYTF.

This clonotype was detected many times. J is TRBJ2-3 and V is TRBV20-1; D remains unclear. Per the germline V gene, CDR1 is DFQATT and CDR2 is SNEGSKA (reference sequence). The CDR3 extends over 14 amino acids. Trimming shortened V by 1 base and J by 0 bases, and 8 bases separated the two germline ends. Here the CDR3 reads CSARGLASTDTQYF. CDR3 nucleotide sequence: TGCAGTGCTAGAGGACTTGCGAGCACAGATACGCAGTATTTT.

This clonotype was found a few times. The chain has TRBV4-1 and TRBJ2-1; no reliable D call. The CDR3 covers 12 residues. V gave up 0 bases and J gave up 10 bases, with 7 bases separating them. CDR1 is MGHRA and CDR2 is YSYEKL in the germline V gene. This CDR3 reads CASSQDPWEQFF. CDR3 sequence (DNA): TGCGCCAGCAGCCAAGATCCCTGGGAGCAGTTCTTC.

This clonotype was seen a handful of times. CDR3 in DNA: TGTGCCAGCAGCTTAGGTTTAGAAGGCGAGACCCAGTACTTC. It translates to CASSLGLEGETQYF. The rearrangement uses TRBV7-9 and TRBJ2-5; D is uncertain. Trimming stripped 1 base from V and 5 bases from J, with 11 bases between. Looked up from germline, CDR1 is SEHNR and CDR2 is FQNEAQ (reference sequence). The CDR3 extends over 14 amino acids.

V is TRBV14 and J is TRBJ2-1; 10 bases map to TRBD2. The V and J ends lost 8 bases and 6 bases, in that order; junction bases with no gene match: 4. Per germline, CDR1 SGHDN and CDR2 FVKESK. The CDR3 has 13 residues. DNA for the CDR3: TGTGCCAGCGGGTTAGCGGGGGGCAATGAGCAGTTCTTC. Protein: CASGLAGGNEQFF.

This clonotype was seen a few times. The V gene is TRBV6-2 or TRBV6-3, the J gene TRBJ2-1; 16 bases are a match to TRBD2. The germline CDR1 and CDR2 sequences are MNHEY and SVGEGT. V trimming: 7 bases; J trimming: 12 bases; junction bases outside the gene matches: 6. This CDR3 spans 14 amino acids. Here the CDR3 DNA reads TGTGCCAGCAATCCCGGGACTAGCGGGGGGGCGCAGTTCTTC. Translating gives CASNPGTSGGAQFF.

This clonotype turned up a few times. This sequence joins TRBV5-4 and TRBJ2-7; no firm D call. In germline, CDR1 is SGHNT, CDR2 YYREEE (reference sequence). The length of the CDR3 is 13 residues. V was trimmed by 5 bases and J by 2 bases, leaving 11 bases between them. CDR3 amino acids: CASRSEPTYEQYF. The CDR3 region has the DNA TGTGCCAGCAGATCGGAGCCCACCTACGAGCAGTACTTC.

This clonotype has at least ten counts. CDR3 in amino acids: CASSYSFLTSGIDTQYF. CDR3 nucleotides: TGTGCCAGCAGTTACTCGTTTCTGACTAGCGGGATAGATACGCAGTATTTT. The J gene is TRBJ2-3, the V gene TRBV6-5; 11 bases map to TRBD2. The CDR3 spans 17 residues. The junction had 7 bases not matched to a gene; V was cut back by 0 bases and J by 5 bases. CDR1 and CDR2 (germline): MNHEY, SVGAGI.

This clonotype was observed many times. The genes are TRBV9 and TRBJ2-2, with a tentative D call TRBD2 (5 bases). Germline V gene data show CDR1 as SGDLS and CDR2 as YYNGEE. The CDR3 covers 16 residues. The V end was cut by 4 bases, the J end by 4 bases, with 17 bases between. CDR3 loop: CASSPRAGAGTGELFF. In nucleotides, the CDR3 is TGTGCCAGCAGCCCCCGCGCGGGTGCGGGCACCGGGGAGCTGTTTTTT.

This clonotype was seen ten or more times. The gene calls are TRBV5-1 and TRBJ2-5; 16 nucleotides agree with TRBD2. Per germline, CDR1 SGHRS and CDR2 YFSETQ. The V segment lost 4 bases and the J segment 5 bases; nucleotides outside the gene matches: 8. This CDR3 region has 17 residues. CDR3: CASSLGTSGGAKETQYF. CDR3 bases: TGCGCCAGCAGCCTGGGGACTAGCGGGGGGGCCAAGGAGACCCAGTACTTC.